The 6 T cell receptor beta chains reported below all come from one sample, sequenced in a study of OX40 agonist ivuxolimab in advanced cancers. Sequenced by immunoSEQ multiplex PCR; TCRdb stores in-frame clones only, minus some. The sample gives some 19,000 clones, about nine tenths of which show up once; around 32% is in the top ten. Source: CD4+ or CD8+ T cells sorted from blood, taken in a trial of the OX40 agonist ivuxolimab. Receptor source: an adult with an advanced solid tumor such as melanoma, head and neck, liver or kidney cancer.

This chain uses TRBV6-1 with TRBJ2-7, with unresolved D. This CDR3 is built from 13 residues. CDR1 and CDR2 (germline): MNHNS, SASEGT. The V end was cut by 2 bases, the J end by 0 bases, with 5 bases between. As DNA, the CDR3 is TGTGCCAGCAGTGAAAGGTACTCCTACGAGCAGTACTTC. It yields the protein CASSERYSYEQYF.

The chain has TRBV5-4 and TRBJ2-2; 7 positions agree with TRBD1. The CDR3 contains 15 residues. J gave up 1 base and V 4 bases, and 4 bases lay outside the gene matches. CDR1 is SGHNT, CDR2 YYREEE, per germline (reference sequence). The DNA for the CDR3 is TGTGCCAGCAGCAGCTACAGGGGGAACACCGGGGAGCTGTTTTTT. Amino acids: CASSSYRGNTGELFF.

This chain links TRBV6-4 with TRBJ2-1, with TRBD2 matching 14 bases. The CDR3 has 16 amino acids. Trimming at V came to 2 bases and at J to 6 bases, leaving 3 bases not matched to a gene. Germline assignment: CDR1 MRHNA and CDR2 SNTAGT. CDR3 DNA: TGTGCCAGCAGTGACCAGACTAGCGGGAGGGGCAATGAGCAGTTCTTC. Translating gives CASSDQTSGRGNEQFF.

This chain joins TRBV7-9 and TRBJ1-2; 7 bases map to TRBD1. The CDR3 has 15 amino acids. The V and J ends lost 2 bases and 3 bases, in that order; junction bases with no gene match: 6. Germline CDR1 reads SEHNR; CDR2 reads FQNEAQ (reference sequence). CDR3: CASSLLQGNYYGYTF. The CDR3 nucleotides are TGTGCCAGCAGCTTATTACAGGGGAACTACTATGGCTACACCTTC.

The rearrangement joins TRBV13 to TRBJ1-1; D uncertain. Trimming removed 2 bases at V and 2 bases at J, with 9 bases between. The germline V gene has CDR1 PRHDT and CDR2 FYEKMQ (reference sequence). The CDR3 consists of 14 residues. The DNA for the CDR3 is TGTGCCAGCAGCTTACCGGTGAGTAACACTGAAGCTTTCTTT. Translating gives CASSLPVSNTEAFF.

CDR3 sequence (DNA): TGTGCCAGCAGTTGGACGGGCTCGAGCTCCTACGAGCAGTACTTC. Translated, it gives CASSWTGSSSYEQYF. The chain carries TRBV28 and TRBJ2-7; D call uncertain. The germline V and J ends were trimmed by 4 bases and 0 bases, with 13 bases remaining between them. In germline, CDR1 is MDHEN, CDR2 SYDVKM. The CDR3 loop spans 15 amino acids.